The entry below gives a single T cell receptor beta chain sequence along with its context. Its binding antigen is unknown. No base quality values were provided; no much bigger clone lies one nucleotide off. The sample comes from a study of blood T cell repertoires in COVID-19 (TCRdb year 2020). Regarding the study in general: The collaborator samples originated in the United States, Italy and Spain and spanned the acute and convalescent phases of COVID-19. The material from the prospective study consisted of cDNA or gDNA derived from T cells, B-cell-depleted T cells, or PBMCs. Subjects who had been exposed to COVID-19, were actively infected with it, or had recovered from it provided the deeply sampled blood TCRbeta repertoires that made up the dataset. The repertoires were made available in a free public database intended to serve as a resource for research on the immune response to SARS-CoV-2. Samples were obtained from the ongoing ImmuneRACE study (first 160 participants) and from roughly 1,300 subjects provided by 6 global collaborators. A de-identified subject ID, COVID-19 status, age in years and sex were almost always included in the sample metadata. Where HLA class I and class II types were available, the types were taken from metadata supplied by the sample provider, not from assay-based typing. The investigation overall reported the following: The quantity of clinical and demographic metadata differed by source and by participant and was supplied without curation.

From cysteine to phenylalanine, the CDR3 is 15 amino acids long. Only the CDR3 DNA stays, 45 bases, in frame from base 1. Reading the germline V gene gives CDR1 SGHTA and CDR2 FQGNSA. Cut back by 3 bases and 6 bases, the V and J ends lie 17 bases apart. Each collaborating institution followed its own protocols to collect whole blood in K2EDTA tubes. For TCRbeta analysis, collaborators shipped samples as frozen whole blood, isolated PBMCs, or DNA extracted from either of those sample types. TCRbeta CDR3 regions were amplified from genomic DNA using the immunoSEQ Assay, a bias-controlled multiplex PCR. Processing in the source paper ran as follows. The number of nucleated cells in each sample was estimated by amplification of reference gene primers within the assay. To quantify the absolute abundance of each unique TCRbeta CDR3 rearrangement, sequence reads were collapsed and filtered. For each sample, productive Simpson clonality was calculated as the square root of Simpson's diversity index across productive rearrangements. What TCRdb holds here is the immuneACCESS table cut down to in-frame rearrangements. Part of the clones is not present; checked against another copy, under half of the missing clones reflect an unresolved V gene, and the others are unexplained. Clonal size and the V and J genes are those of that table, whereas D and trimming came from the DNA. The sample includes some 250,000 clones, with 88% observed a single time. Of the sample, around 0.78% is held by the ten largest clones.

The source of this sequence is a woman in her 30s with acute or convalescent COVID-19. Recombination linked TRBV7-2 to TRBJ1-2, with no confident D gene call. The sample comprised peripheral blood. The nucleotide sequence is TGTGCCAGCAGCTTGCCTCGCGGGTACTCGGATGGCTACACCTTC. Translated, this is CASSLPRGYSDGYTF.